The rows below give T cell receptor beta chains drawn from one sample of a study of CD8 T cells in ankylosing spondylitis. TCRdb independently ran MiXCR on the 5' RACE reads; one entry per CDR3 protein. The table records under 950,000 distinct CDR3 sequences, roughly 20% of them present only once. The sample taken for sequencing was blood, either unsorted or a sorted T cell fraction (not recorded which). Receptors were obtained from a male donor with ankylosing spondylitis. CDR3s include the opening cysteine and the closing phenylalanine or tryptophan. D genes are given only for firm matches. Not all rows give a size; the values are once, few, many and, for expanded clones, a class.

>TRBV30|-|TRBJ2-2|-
TGTGCCTGGAGTGGGGCTGCCGGGGAGCTGTTTTTT
CAWSGAAGELFF
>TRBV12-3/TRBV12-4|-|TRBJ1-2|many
TGTGCCAGCAGTTTTTCAGATCTGGGCGGCTACACCTTC
CASSFSDLGGYTF
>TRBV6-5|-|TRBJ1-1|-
TGTGCCAGCAGTTACTCGAGGGAGGGGTTGATTGTCCCAGCTTTCTTT
CASSYSREGLIVPAFF
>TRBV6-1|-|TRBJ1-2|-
TGTGCCAGCAGGACGGGACACAGAAACTATGGCTACACCTTC
CASRTGHRNYGYTF
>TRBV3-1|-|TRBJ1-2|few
TGTGCCAGCAGCCACGGGGGCGTCTATGGCTACACCTTC
CASSHGGVYGYTF
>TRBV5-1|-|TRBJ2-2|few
TGCGCCAGCAGCCCGACAGGACCTCTGACCATGGGAGGGGAGCTGTTTTTT
CASSPTGPLTMGGELFF
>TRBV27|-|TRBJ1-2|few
TGTGCCAGCAGCTTACAGGGAACCGCTTCGTATGGCTACACCTTC
CASSLQGTASYGYTF
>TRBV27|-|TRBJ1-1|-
TGTGCCAGCAGTTTAAGGGCAGCGAACACTGAAGCTTTCTTT
CASSLRAANTEAFF
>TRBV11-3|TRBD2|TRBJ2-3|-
TGTGCCAGCAGCCCTAGCATAGCGGGGGGCACAGATACGCAGTATTTT
CASSPSIAGGTDTQYF
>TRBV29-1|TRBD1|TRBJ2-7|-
TGCAGCGTTGAAGGACCAGGGGGTTACGAGCAGTACTTC
CSVEGPGGYEQYF
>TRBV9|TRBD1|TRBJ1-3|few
TGTGCCAGCAGCAAACAGGGGGGCGGAAACACCATATATTTT
CASSKQGGGNTIYF
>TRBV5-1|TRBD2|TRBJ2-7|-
TGCGCCAGCAGCATTTCCAGCGGGGGTCTGGTCGAGCAGTACTTC
CASSISSGGLVEQYF
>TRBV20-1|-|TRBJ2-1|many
TGCAGTGCCCCGATTACTAGGGCCCACGATGAGCAGTTCTTC
CSAPITRAHDEQFF
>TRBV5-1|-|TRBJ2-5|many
TGCGCCAGCAGCTTGTTCTACGCGGCTTTCGGAGAGACCCAGTACTTC
CASSLFYAAFGETQYF
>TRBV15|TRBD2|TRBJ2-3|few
TGTGCCACCAGCAGAGTCCCTAGCGGGGGATCGGGCGATACGCAGTATTTT
CATSRVPSGGSGDTQYF
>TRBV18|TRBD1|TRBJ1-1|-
TGTGCCAGCTCACCCCGGACAGGGATCACTGAAGCTTTCTTT
CASSPRTGITEAFF
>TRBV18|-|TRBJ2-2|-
TGTGCCAGCTCACCACGGTCCTCACCATCCGGGGAGCTGTTTTTT
CASSPRSSPSGELFF
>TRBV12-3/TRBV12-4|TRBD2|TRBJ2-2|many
TGTGCCAGCAGTATAGCGGGAGTGGGAACCGGGGAGCTGTTTTTT
CASSIAGVGTGELFF
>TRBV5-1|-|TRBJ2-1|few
TGCGCCAGCAGTATAGGCGGGGCTACCTACAATGAGCAGTTCTTC
CASSIGGATYNEQFF
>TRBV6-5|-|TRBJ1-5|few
TGTGCCAGCAGTTACACCCGGACGGACAATCAGCCCCAGCATTTT
CASSYTRTDNQPQHF
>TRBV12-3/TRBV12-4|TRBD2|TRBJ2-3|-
TGTGCCAGCACTTCCTGGGGATTAGCGGGGGGGCCCCCAGATACGCAGTATTTT
CASTSWGLAGGPPDTQYF
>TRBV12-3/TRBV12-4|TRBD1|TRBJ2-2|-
TGTGCCGCCCGAGAGAGGGGGCAAAACGGGGAGCTGTTTTTT
CAARERGQNGELFF
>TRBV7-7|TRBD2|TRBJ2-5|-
TGTGCCAGCAGCGAGAGGGGACTAGAAGGCCAAGAGACCCAGTACTTC
CASSERGLEGQETQYF
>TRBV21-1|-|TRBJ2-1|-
TGTGCCAGCAGCAAAGCAGGGATAAGCGATGAGCAGTTCTTC
CASSKAGISDEQFF
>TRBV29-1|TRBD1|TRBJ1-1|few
TGCAGCGTGAGGACAGGGGCCACTGAAGCTTTCTTT
CSVRTGATEAFF
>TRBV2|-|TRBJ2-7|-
TGTGCCAGCAGTGAAGGTGGGGTCACCTACGAGCAGTACTTC
CASSEGGVTYEQYF
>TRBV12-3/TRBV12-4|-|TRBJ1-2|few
TGTGCCAGCAGTCTTCACGGAGGGGTAGGTGGCTACACCTTC
CASSLHGGVGGYTF
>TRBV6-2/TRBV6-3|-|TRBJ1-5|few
TGTGCCAGCAGTTACTCGAGACAGCATCAGCCCCAGCATTTT
CASSYSRQHQPQHF